A selection of T cell receptor beta chains follows, all from one sample in a study of early T cells in non-severe SARS-CoV-2 infection. TCRdb independently ran MiXCR on the 5' RACE reads; one entry per CDR3 protein. The profile shows 48,000 or so distinct CDR3 sequences, roughly 6.1% of them singletons. Sequenced here: whole blood, sampled at baseline. These receptors were obtained from an adult who was a healthcare worker with PCR-confirmed SARS-CoV-2 infection or an uninfected control (not recorded which). Each CDR3 is given with its conserved first and last residue. D genes are given only for firm matches. Clone size appears in some rows only: once, few, many, or a class for an expanded clone.

D	V	size	J	CDR3	DNA
-	TRBV7-2	few	TRBJ2-3	CASRDGDTQYF	TGTGCCAGCAGAGACGGAGATACGCAGTATTTT
-	TRBV20-1	many	TRBJ1-2	CSVQGPSGYTF	TGCAGTGTCCAAGGTCCGAGTGGCTACACCTTC
-	TRBV19	many	TRBJ2-7	CASSIGDLANSYEQYF	TGTGCCAGTAGTATAGGGGACTTAGCAAACTCCTACGAGCAGTACTTC
-	TRBV25-1	-	TRBJ1-1	CASSGTPGTEAFF	TGTGCCAGCAGTGGTACCCCCGGCACTGAAGCTTTCTTT
TRBD2	TRBV19	-	TRBJ2-2	CASSMFGLAGASGTGELFF	TGTGCCAGTAGTATGTTCGGACTAGCGGGAGCCAGTGGGACCGGGGAGCTGTTTTTT
TRBD2	TRBV4-1	many	TRBJ2-1	CASSQSLGTSGSSSYNEQFF	TGCGCCAGCAGCCAGTCTCTCGGGACTAGCGGGAGTTCTTCCTACAATGAGCAGTTCTTC
-	TRBV12-3/TRBV12-4	-	TRBJ2-1	CASTLNGVNEQFF	TGTGCCAGCACCCTTAACGGGGTCAATGAGCAGTTCTTC
TRBD2	TRBV7-9	few	TRBJ2-1	CASSTTLAGALYNEQFF	TGTGCCAGCAGCACCACCCTAGCGGGAGCGTTGTACAATGAGCAGTTCTTC
-	TRBV7-6	few	TRBJ2-7	CASSRQSWEQQYF	TGTGCCAGCAGCCGCCAAAGTTGGGAGCAGCAGTACTTC
TRBD2	TRBV6-6	many	TRBJ2-1	CASSSDAGVYNEQFF	TGTGCCAGCAGTTCCGACGCGGGGGTCTACAATGAGCAGTTCTTC
-	TRBV12-3/TRBV12-4	many	TRBJ2-3	CASSSDPKDTQYF	TGTGCCAGCAGCTCCGACCCCAAGGATACGCAGTATTTT
-	TRBV5-4	once	TRBJ1-2	CASSLQGYGHTF	TGTGCCAGCAGCCTCCAGGGCTATGGCCACACCTTC
-	TRBV12-3/TRBV12-4	few	TRBJ2-7	CASSPRRAGYEQYF	TGTGCCAGCAGTCCACGCAGGGCGGGGTACGAGCAGTACTTC
-	TRBV7-8	many	TRBJ2-3	CASRMDVTSTDTQYF	TGTGCCAGCAGGATGGACGTAACTAGCACAGATACGCAGTATTTT
-	TRBV3-1	many	TRBJ2-7	CASSQEGGDSYEQYF	TGTGCCAGCAGCCAAGAAGGGGGGGACTCCTACGAGCAGTACTTC
TRBD1	TRBV12-3/TRBV12-4	many	TRBJ1-2	CASSTSGTGYGYTF	TGTGCCAGCAGTACTTCCGGGACAGGCTATGGCTACACCTTC
-	TRBV4-2	many	TRBJ2-7	CASSHPTRNHEQYF	TGTGCCAGCAGCCACCCAACTAGGAACCACGAGCAGTACTTC
TRBD1	TRBV6-1	many	TRBJ2-7	CASKDRGLFYEQYF	TGTGCCAGCAAGGACAGGGGGCTATTCTACGAGCAGTACTTC
-	TRBV14	many	TRBJ2-1	CASSQVGGTQLGEQFF	TGTGCCAGCAGCCAAGTAGGCGGGACCCAACTCGGGGAGCAGTTCTTC
-	TRBV10-3	-	TRBJ2-7	CAISMTIKQYF	TGTGCCATCAGTATGACTATTAAGCAGTACTTC
TRBD1	TRBV9	many	TRBJ1-2	CASSVAPDSQGTYGYTF	TGTGCCAGCAGCGTGGCCCCTGATTCACAGGGGACCTATGGCTACACCTTC
TRBD2	TRBV11-2	-	TRBJ2-2	CASRTLAGGPHTGELFF	TGTGCCAGCAGAACACTAGCGGGAGGGCCTCACACCGGGGAGCTGTTTTTT
TRBD2	TRBV12-3/TRBV12-4	few	TRBJ2-7	CASSLILAGDLYEQYF	TGTGCCAGCAGTTTAATCCTAGCGGGAGATTTATACGAGCAGTACTTC
-	TRBV18	many	TRBJ1-1	CASSPGKDGVNTEAFF	TGTGCCAGCTCACCGGGAAAGGACGGAGTGAACACTGAAGCTTTCTTT
-	TRBV20-1	many	TRBJ2-4	CSAPGQQTVKNIQYF	TGCAGTGCTCCCGGACAGCAAACAGTGAAAAACATTCAGTACTTC
TRBD1	TRBV28	-	TRBJ1-2	CASSTGLQGAAGYTF	TGTGCCAGCAGTACCGGACTACAGGGGGCAGCTGGCTACACCTTC
-	TRBV19	-	TRBJ1-1	CASSIDRPNTEAFF	TGTGCCAGTAGTATTGACAGGCCGAACACTGAAGCTTTCTTT
TRBD1	TRBV5-1	many	TRBJ1-1	CASSLAGGTDTEAFF	TGCGCCAGCAGCTTGGCAGGGGGTACGGACACTGAAGCTTTCTTT
TRBD2	TRBV6-6	many	TRBJ2-1	CASSRRLAGTYNEQFF	TGTGCCAGCAGCCGCCGACTAGCGGGAACCTACAATGAGCAGTTCTTC
-	TRBV6-6	-	TRBJ1-5	CASRGGLGNQPQHF	TGTGCCAGCCGGGGGGGGTTAGGCAATCAGCCCCAGCATTTT
-	TRBV5-1	few	TRBJ2-5	CASRARSRGAGETQYF	TGCGCCAGCAGAGCAAGATCCCGGGGGGCTGGAGAGACCCAGTACTTC
TRBD2	TRBV3-1	-	TRBJ2-1	CASSQAVGMGGAYNEQFF	TGTGCCAGCAGCCAAGCCGTGGGGATGGGAGGGGCCTACAATGAGCAGTTCTTC
-	TRBV12-3/TRBV12-4	-	TRBJ2-2	CASSLRVGANTGELFF	TGTGCCAGCAGTTTAAGGGTGGGAGCGAACACCGGGGAGCTGTTTTTT
-	TRBV4-2	-	TRBJ1-5	CASSLVRGGGDTQHF	TGTGCCAGCAGCCTAGTGAGGGGAGGCGGTGATACGCAGCATTTT
-	TRBV7-9	many	TRBJ1-1	CASSPDSRTEAFF	TGTGCCAGCAGCCCAGACAGTCGCACTGAAGCTTTCTTT
-	TRBV29-1	medium-sized	TRBJ2-2	CSGRGKPNTGELFF	TGCAGCGGGAGGGGGAAACCGAACACCGGGGAGCTGTTTTTT
TRBD2	TRBV29-1	many	TRBJ2-1	CSGAGGPYNEQFF	TGCAGCGGGGCGGGAGGGCCCTACAATGAGCAGTTCTTC
-	TRBV7-2	once	TRBJ1-2	CASSLVGRVNYGYTF	TGTGCCAGCAGCTTAGTAGGCAGGGTTAACTATGGCTACACCTTC
-	TRBV24-1	few	TRBJ2-3	CATSGFGPGGTQYF	TGTGCCACCAGTGGATTTGGTCCGGGCGGAACGCAGTATTTT
TRBD2	TRBV2	few	TRBJ2-1	CASSEIGGLAGRNEQFF	TGTGCCAGCAGTGAGATTGGGGGGCTAGCGGGAAGGAATGAGCAGTTCTTC
-	TRBV24-1	few	TRBJ2-2	CATRDSLHTGELFF	TGTGCCACCAGAGACTCTTTGCACACCGGGGAGCTGTTTTTT
TRBD2	TRBV3-1	many	TRBJ2-7	CASSHGTSGRNYEQYF	TGTGCCAGCAGCCACGGGACTAGCGGGAGAAACTACGAGCAGTACTTC
-	TRBV27	many	TRBJ2-2	CASSFWPTGELFF	TGTGCCAGCAGTTTCTGGCCCACCGGGGAGCTGTTTTTT
TRBD2	TRBV3-1	many	TRBJ2-5	CASSLRTSVYQETQYF	TGTGCCAGCAGCCTCCGGACTAGCGTATACCAAGAGACCCAGTACTTC
TRBD1	TRBV20-1	many	TRBJ1-5	CSARVGTGGYNQPQHF	TGCAGTGCTAGAGTCGGGACAGGGGGTTACAATCAGCCCCAGCATTTT
-	TRBV5-5	few	TRBJ2-3	CASSFSPGDTQYF	TGTGCCAGCAGCTTTTCCCCAGGGGATACGCAGTATTTT
-	TRBV5-6	many	TRBJ1-5	CASSAGLYSNQPQHF	TGTGCCAGCAGCGCGGGACTTTATAGCAATCAGCCCCAGCATTTT
-	TRBV7-2	many	TRBJ2-4	CASSSILLSQVQYF	TGTGCCAGCAGCTCCATTCTGTTAAGCCAGGTTCAGTACTTC
TRBD1	TRBV9	few	TRBJ1-1	CASSVVTGALNTEAFF	TGTGCCAGCAGCGTAGTAACAGGGGCATTGAACACTGAAGCTTTCTTT
-	TRBV6-6	many	TRBJ1-1	CASSYPRTHTEAFF	TGTGCCAGCAGTTACCCCAGGACCCACACTGAAGCTTTCTTT
-	TRBV24-1	many	TRBJ2-3	CATSDGFTDTQYF	TGTGCCACCAGTGATGGGTTCACAGATACGCAGTATTTT
-	TRBV29-1	few	TRBJ1-2	CSVGTGAKGYTF	TGCAGCGTTGGTACCGGGGCGAAAGGCTACACCTTC
-	TRBV12-3/TRBV12-4	few	TRBJ2-5	CASSLAGNQETQYF	TGTGCCAGCAGTTTAGCGGGGAACCAAGAGACCCAGTACTTC
TRBD2	TRBV7-9	few	TRBJ2-3	CASSLARGLAGTDTQYF	TGTGCCAGCAGCTTAGCGCGGGGACTAGCGGGTACAGATACGCAGTATTTT